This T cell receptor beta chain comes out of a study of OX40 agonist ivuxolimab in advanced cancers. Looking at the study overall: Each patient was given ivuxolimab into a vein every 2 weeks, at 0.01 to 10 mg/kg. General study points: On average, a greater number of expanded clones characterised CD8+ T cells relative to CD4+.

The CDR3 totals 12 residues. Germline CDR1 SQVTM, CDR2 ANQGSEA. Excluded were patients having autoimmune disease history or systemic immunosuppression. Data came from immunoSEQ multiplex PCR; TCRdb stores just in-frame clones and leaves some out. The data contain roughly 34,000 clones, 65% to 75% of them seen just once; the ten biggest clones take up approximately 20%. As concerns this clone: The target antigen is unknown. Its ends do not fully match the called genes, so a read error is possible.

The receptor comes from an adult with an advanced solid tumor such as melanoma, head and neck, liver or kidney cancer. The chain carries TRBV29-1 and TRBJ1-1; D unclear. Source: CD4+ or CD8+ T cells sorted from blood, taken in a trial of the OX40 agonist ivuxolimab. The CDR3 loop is CSGADWNSEAFF. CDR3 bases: TGCAGCGGGGCGGACTGGAACAGTGAAGCTTTCTTT.